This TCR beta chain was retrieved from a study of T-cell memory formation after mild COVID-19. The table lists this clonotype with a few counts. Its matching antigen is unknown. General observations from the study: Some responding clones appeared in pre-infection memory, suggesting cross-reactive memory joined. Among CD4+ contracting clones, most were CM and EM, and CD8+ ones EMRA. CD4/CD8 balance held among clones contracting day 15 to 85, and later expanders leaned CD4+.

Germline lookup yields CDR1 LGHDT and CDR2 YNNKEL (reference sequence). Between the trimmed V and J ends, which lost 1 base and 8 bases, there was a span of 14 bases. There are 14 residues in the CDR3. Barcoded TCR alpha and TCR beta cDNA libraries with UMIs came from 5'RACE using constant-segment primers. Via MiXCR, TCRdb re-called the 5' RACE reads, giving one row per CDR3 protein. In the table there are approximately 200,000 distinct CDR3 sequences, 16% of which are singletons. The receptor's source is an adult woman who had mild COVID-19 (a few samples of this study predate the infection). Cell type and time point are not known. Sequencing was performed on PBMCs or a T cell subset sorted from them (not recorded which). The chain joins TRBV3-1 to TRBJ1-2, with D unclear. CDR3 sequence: CASSQVSIGSGYTF. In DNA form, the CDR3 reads TGTGCCAGCAGCCAAGTTAGTATCGGATCAGGCTACACCTTC.